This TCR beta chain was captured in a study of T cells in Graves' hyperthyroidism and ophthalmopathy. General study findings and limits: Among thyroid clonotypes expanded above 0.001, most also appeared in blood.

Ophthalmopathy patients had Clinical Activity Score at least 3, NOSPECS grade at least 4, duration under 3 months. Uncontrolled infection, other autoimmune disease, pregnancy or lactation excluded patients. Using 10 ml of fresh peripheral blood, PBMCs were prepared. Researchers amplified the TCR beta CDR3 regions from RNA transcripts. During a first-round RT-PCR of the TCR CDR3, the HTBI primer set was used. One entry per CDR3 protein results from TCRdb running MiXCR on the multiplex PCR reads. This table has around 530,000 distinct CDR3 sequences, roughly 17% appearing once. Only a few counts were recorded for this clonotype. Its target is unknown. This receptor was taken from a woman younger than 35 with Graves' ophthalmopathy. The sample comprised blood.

CDR3 protein: CAWSSQEGLYGYTF. The CDR3 DNA sequence: TGTGCCTGGAGTTCCCAGGAGGGCCTCTATGGCTACACCTTC. The chain employs TRBV30 and TRBJ1-2; D is ambiguous. V lost 2 bases to trimming and J lost 4 bases, with 14 bases between them. The V gene's germline CDR1 is GTSNPN and CDR2 SVGIG (reference sequence). The CDR3 is 14 residues long.